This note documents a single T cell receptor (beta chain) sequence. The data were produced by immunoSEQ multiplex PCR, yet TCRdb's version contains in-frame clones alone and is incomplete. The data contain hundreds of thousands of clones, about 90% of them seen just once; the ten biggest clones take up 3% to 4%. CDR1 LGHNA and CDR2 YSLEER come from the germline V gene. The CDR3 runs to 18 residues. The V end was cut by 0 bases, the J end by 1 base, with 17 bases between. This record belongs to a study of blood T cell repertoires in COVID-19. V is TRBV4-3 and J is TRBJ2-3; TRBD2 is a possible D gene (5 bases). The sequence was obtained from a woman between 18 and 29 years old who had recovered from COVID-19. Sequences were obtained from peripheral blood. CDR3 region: CASSQDPPGRDGTDTQYF. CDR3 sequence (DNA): TGCGCCAGCAGCCAAGATCCGCCGGGGAGAGATGGCACAGATACGCAGTATTTT.